This TCR beta chain was obtained from a study of T cell responses to AZD1222 COVID-19 vaccine. Study-wide findings and caveats: The CD4 TCRs associated with vaccination extended across spike and predominated at 160-218 and 743-854.

The table came from immunoSEQ multiplex PCR; TCRdb's copy has only in-frame clones and leaves some out. The sample has 90,000 to 110,000 clones; around 90% are singletons. Remarks on this clone: What it binds is unknown.

V dropped 0 bases and J dropped 4 bases, with 9 bases sitting between them. Germline V CDR1 and CDR2: SGHDN, FVKESK. The CDR3 totals 14 residues. The input for sequencing was peripheral blood, taken on day 0 of AZD1222 vaccination. The clonotype comes from an adult in good health. This chain joins TRBV14 and TRBJ1-2, with D hard to call. CDR3 coding DNA: TGTGCCAGCAGCCAAGAAGGTCGGATCTATGGCTACACCTTC. Its protein is CASSQEGRIYGYTF.